The 7 T cell receptor beta chains below were found in one sample sequenced in a study of blood T cell repertoires in COVID-19. The repertoire was sequenced with immunoSEQ multiplex PCR; TCRdb's copy has only in-frame clones and lacks some. This table holds fewer than 45,000 clones, 78% found once. The specimen was peripheral blood. The receptors here all came from a man aged 55 to 70 with acute or convalescent COVID-19.

The rearrangement links TRBV2 to TRBJ2-5, with D perhaps matching TRBD1 (5 bases). Germline V CDR1 and CDR2: SNHLY, FYNNEI. This CDR3 is 15 amino acids long. V was pared by 3 bases and J by 1 base, with 12 bases between. In DNA, the CDR3 is TGTGCCAGCAGTGAGGGGCCTATAGTCCAAGAGACCCAGTACTTC. Protein: CASSEGPIVQETQYF.

V usage is TRBV27 and J usage is TRBJ1-2; 7 nucleotides agree with TRBD1. Germline V gives CDR1 MNHEY, CDR2 SMNVEV (reference sequence). V shed 0 bases and J 4 bases; nucleotides not matched to a gene: 8. This CDR3 comprises 16 residues. The CDR3 loop reads CASSLSLITGVYGYTF. The CDR3 coding sequence is TGTGCCAGCAGTTTATCTCTAATTACAGGGGTCTATGGCTACACCTTC.

This chain connects TRBV6-1 to TRBJ2-3, with 7 nucleotides matching TRBD1. The V and J ends lost 2 bases and 1 base, in that order; junction bases with no gene match: 6. The length of the CDR3 is 16 residues. From germline, CDR1 is MNHNS and CDR2 SASEGT. CDR3 coding DNA: TGTGCCAGCAGTGAATACAGGGGCCTTGGCACAGATACGCAGTATTTT. Translating it yields CASSEYRGLGTDTQYF.

A remark on this clone: The junction shows a germline mismatch at one end, possibly a read error. The chain has TRBV7-8 and TRBJ1-2, with 10 nucleotides matching TRBD1. This CDR3 has 12 amino acids. Germline CDR1 and CDR2: SGHVS and FQNEAQ. CDR3 loop: CASSLYRDRGFW. As DNA, the CDR3 is TGTGCCAGCAGCCTCTATCGGGACAGGGGCTTTTGG.

The chain couples TRBV25-1 to TRBJ2-1; maybe TRBD1 (5 bases). V was trimmed by 4 bases and J by 6 bases, leaving 13 bases between them. CDR3 length equals 14 residues. Germline-derived CDR1 and CDR2 are MGHDK and SYGVNS. Here the CDR3 DNA reads TGTGCCAGCAGTGGCCCCAGAACAGGCAATGAGCAGTTCTTC. This translates into CASSGPRTGNEQFF. Supplemented by reference TRBV25-1 and TRBJ2-1, the full variable domain reads EADIYQTPRYLVIGTGKKITLECSQTMGHDKMYWYQQDPGMELHLIHYSYGVNSTEKGDLSSESTVSRIRTEHFPLTLESARPSHTSQYLCASSGPRTGNEQFFGPGTRLTVL.

The J gene is TRBJ2-3, the V gene TRBV4-2; the D is unclear. CDR1 and CDR2 from the germline V gene are LGHNA and YNFKEQ. CDR3 length: 15 amino acids. Trimming stripped 0 bases from V and 1 base from J, with 8 bases between. The CDR3 nucleotides are TGTGCCAGCAGCCAAGAGGCGGCGGGCACAGATACGCAGTATTTT. This sequence encodes CASSQEAAGTDTQYF.

The chain joins TRBV19 to TRBJ1-3; no definite D call. Germline V CDR1 and CDR2: LNHDA, SQIVND (reference sequence). Trimming pared 7 bases from V and 4 bases from J, leaving 14 bases between. The CDR3 runs to 14 residues. CDR3 protein: CASIPAGSGNTIYF. CDR3 nucleotides: TGTGCCAGTATACCCGCCGGTTCAGGAAACACCATATATTTT.